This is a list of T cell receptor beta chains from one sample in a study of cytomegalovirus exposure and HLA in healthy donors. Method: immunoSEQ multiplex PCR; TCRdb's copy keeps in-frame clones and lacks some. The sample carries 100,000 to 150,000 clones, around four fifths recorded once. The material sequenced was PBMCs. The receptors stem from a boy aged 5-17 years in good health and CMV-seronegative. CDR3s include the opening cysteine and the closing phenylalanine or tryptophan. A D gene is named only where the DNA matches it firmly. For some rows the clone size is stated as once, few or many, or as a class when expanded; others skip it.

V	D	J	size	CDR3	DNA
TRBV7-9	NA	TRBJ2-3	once	CASSPDLGGDTQYF	TGTGCCAGCAGCCCGGACTTGGGTGGAGATACGCAGTATTTT
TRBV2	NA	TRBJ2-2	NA	CASSERVPGELFF	TGTGCCAGCAGTGAACGGGTTCCCGGGGAGCTGTTTTTT
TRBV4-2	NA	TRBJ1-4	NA	CASSQGRVGEKLFF	TGTGCCAGCAGCCAAGGCAGGGTCGGCGAAAAACTGTTTTTT
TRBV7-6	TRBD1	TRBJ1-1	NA	CASSSGQGPVGTEAFF	TGTGCCAGCAGCTCGGGACAGGGGCCGGTGGGCACTGAAGCTTTCTTT
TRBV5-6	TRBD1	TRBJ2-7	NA	CASSSTGEASYEQYF	TGTGCCAGCAGCTCGACAGGGGAGGCATCCTACGAGCAGTACTTC
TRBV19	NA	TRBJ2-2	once	CASSPRLDADPGELFF	TGTGCCAGTAGTCCGAGACTAGACGCGGACCCCGGGGAGCTGTTTTTT
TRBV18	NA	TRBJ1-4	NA	CASSPSATNEKLFF	TGTGCCAGCTCTCCGAGTGCAACTAATGAAAAACTGTTTTTT
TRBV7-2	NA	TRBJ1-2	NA	CASSLGLGAGYGYTF	TGTGCCAGCAGCTTAGGGCTGGGGGCAGGCTATGGCTACACCTTC
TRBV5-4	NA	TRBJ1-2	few	CASSSGHFRGYGYTF	TGTGCCAGCAGCTCGGGACACTTTAGAGGCTATGGCTACACCTTC
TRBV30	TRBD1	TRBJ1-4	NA	CAWSRDRGEKLFF	TGTGCCTGGAGCAGGGACAGGGGTGAAAAACTGTTTTTT
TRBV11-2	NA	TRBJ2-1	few	CASSLQRDEQFF	TGTGCCAGCAGCCTACAGCGGGATGAGCAGTTCTTC
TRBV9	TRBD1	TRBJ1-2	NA	CASSPTGGVGYTF	TGTGCCAGCAGCCCGACAGGGGGCGTAGGCTACACCTTC
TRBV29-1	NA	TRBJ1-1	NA	CSVEEEGENTEAFF	TGCAGCGTTGAAGAAGAGGGGGAGAACACTGAAGCTTTCTTT
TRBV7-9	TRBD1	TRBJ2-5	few	CASSLAGTGEQYF	TGTGCCAGCAGCTTAGCAGGGACAGGGGAGCAGTACTTC
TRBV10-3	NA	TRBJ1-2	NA	CAISQPGGGYTF	TGTGCCATCAGTCAACCGGGAGGTGGCTACACCTTC
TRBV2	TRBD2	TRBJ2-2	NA	CASSEAYHSGTRYTGELFF	TGTGCCAGCAGTGAAGCGTACCACTCCGGGACTAGATACACCGGGGAGCTGTTTTTT
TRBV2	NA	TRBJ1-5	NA	CASVRDTGQPQHF	TGTGCCAGCGTCCGGGACACTGGTCAGCCCCAGCATTTT
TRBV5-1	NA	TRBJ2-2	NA	CASSLLGLGSGELFF	TGCGCCAGCAGCTTGCTTGGGCTCGGCAGCGGGGAGCTGTTTTTT
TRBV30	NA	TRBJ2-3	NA	CAWRGGWEGTQYF	TGTGCCTGGAGGGGGGGCTGGGAGGGTACGCAGTATTTT
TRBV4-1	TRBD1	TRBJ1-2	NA	CASGQQTGGNYGYTF	TGCGCCAGCGGCCAACAAACAGGGGGAAACTATGGCTACACCTTC
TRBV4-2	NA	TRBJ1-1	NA	CASSQPRQGTTEAFF	TGTGCCAGCAGCCAGCCCCGGCAGGGGACCACTGAAGCTTTCTTT
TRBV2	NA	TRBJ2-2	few	CASSTGTNTGELFF	TGTGCCAGCAGTACCGGGACAAACACCGGGGAGCTGTTTTTT
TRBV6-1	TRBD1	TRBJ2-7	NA	CASSDSGGYGEQYF	TGTGCCAGCAGTGACTCAGGGGGCTACGGGGAGCAGTACTTC
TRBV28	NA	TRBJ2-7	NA	CASSSRHTAWWYEQYF	TGTGCCAGCAGTTCTCGACACACGGCTTGGTGGTACGAGCAGTACTTC
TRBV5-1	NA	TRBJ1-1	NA	CASSLAAAELYTEAFF	TGCGCCAGCAGCTTGGCCGCGGCAGAACTGTACACTGAAGCTTTCTTT
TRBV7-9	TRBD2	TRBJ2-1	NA	CASSSSGRSYNEQFF	TGTGCCAGCAGCTCTAGCGGGAGGAGTTACAATGAGCAGTTCTTC
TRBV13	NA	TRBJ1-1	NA	CASTLRTEAFF	TGTGCCAGCACCTTGCGAACTGAAGCTTTCTTT
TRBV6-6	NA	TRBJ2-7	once	CASRAHWDSSSYEQYF	TGTGCCAGCAGGGCCCACTGGGACTCCAGCTCCTACGAGCAGTACTTC
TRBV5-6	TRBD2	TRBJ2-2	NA	CASSPELAGLGTGELFF	TGTGCCAGCAGTCCCGAACTAGCGGGACTAGGCACCGGGGAGCTGTTTTTT
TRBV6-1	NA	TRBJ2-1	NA	CASTRVQNEQFF	TGTGCCAGCACGCGGGTTCAAAATGAGCAGTTCTTC
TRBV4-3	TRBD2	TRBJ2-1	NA	CASSQDSLAGAGEQFF	TGCGCCAGCAGCCAAGATAGTCTAGCGGGCGCCGGTGAGCAGTTCTTC
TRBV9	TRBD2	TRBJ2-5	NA	CASSVGGGTETQYF	TGTGCCAGCAGCGTAGGCGGGGGGACGGAGACCCAGTACTTC
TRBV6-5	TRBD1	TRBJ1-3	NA	CASSRQGSSGNTIYF	TGTGCCAGCAGCCGACAGGGCAGCTCTGGAAACACCATATATTTT
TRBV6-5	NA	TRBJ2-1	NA	CASSASGDEQFF	TGTGCCAGCAGTGCCAGCGGCGATGAGCAGTTCTTC
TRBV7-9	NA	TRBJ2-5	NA	CASSDRTLGDMETQYF	TGTGCCAGCAGCGATCGGACACTTGGGGATATGGAGACCCAGTACTTC
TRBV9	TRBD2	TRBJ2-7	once	CASSATAGGHSYEQYF	TGTGCCAGCAGCGCCACGGCGGGAGGGCACTCCTACGAGCAGTACTTC
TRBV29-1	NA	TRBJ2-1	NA	CSVGLDYNEQFF	TGCAGCGTTGGGCTAGACTACAATGAGCAGTTCTTC
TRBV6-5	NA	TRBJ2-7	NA	CASSRPGEADYEQYF	TGTGCCAGCAGTCGTCCCGGGGAAGCGGACTACGAGCAGTACTTC
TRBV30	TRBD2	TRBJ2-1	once	CAWSVYGRAPEQFF	TGTGCCTGGAGTGTATACGGGAGGGCCCCTGAGCAGTTCTTC
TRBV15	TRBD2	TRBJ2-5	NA	CATSRDSGRETQYF	TGTGCCACCAGCAGAGACAGCGGGAGAGAGACCCAGTACTTC
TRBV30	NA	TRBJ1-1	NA	CAWSVPDHTEAFF	TGTGCCTGGAGTGTACCAGATCACACTGAAGCTTTCTTT
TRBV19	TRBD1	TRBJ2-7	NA	CASSIDQGQGYEQYF	TGTGCCAGTAGTATAGATCAGGGACAGGGCTACGAGCAGTACTTC